This T cell receptor (beta chain) appears in the sequencing data of a study of T cell changes during pregnancy in multiple sclerosis. V was cut by 1 base and J by 0 bases, with 13 bases left in between. This CDR3 has 17 residues. CDR1 MNHNS and CDR2 SASEGT come from the germline V gene. The assay was immunoSEQ multiplex PCR, and TCRdb's table has in-frame clones only and misses some. The sample has around 50,000 clones, roughly 90% seen once; the top ten hold about 0.64%. The rearrangement uses TRBV6-1 and TRBJ1-3; no reliable D call. This specimen was CD4+ T cells from peripheral blood mononuclear cells, taken after pregnancy. This sequence originates from a female donor with multiple sclerosis, enrolled in a pregnancy study. The CDR3 spells CASSEVTDGASGNTIYF. For the CDR3, the DNA is TGTGCCAGCAGTGAAGTAACCGACGGAGCCTCTGGAAACACCATATATTTT.